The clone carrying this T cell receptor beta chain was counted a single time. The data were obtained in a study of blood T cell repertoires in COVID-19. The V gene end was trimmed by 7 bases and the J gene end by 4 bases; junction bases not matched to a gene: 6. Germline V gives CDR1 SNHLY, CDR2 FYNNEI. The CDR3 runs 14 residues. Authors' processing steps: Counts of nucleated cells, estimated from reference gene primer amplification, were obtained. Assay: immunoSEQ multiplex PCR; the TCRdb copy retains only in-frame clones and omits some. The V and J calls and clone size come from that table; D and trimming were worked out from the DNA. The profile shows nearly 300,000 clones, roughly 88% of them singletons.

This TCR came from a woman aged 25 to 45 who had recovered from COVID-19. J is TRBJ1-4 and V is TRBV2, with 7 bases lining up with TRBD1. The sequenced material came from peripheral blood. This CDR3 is CASTEGQLNEKLFF. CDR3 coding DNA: TGTGCCAGCACAGAGGGACAGCTTAATGAAAAACTGTTTTTT.